This is a list of T cell receptor beta chains from one sample in a study of T cells in Graves' hyperthyroidism and ophthalmopathy. TCRdb itself ran the multiplex PCR reads through MiXCR, one entry per CDR3 protein. The sample yields around 99,000 distinct CDR3 sequences, roughly 15% seen once. Sequenced input: blood. The receptors were gathered from a woman between 50 and 59 years old with Graves' hyperthyroidism. Both conserved end residues are part of each CDR3. Fields, in order: D gene, V gene, clone size, J gene, CDR3 protein, CDR3 DNA. D genes are given only for firm matches. Where a row states a size, it is once, few, many or the class of an expanded clone; other rows omit it.

TRBD2,TRBV30,many,TRBJ2-5,CAWSPGLAQRETQYF,TGTGCCTGGAGCCCCGGACTAGCTCAACGGGAGACCCAGTACTTC
TRBD2,TRBV10-3,many,TRBJ2-7,CAISETTTSGRGEYEQYF,TGTGCCATCAGTGAGACAACGACTAGCGGAAGGGGGGAGTACGAGCAGTACTTC
-,TRBV6-1,many,TRBJ2-7,CASTPGGSLSYEQYF,TGTGCCAGCACGCCAGGAGGGAGTCTGTCCTACGAGCAGTACTTC
TRBD2,TRBV11-2,-,TRBJ2-7,CASSLGSGRWEQYF,TGTGCCAGCAGCTTAGGAAGCGGGAGGTGGGAGCAGTACTTC
-,TRBV29-1,many,TRBJ2-3,CSVATSKRDTQYF,TGCAGCGTTGCAACTTCAAAAAGGGATACGCAGTATTTT
-,TRBV28,many,TRBJ1-5,CASSLLRGSGPQHF,TGTGCCAGCAGTTTGTTACGGGGTTCCGGGCCCCAGCATTTT
-,TRBV9,-,TRBJ2-7,CASSLGWRDGYEQYF,TGTGCCAGCAGCCTCGGGTGGCGGGACGGCTACGAGCAGTACTTC
-,TRBV10-2,many,TRBJ1-1,CASTFRPPNTEAFF,TGCGCCAGCACCTTCAGGCCTCCGAACACTGAAGCTTTCTTT
-,TRBV29-1,-,TRBJ2-1,CSVEGGESYNEQFF,TGCAGCGTTGAAGGGGGGGAATCCTACAATGAGCAGTTCTTC
-,TRBV7-3,-,TRBJ2-5,CASSLGLGQQETQYF,TGTGCCAGCAGCTTGGGACTTGGACAGCAAGAGACCCAGTACTTC
-,TRBV11-2,many,TRBJ2-5,CASSRLSNYGVWETQYF,TGTGCCAGCAGCCGGCTATCCAACTATGGGGTATGGGAGACCCAGTACTTC
TRBD2,TRBV7-9,-,TRBJ2-5,CASSLAAGLAGGRGETQYF,TGTGCCAGCAGCTTAGCCGCGGGACTAGCGGGAGGACGAGGGGAGACCCAGTACTTC
TRBD1,TRBV9,many,TRBJ1-6,CASSPVPGQGSLNSPLHF,TGTGCCAGCAGCCCAGTACCGGGACAGGGAAGTCTAAATTCACCCCTCCACTTT
TRBD1,TRBV6-1,many,TRBJ2-6,CASNDRVASGANVLTF,TGTGCCAGCAACGACAGGGTGGCGTCTGGGGCCAACGTCCTGACTTTC
TRBD1,TRBV2,-,TRBJ1-1,CASSGQGMNTEAFF,TGTGCCAGCAGTGGACAGGGAATGAACACTGAAGCTTTCTTT